This T cell receptor beta chain was observed in a study of breast tumors, draining lymph nodes, adjacent tissues. A note on this clonotype: Antigen: not known.

Each CDR3 protein gets one entry after TCRdb re-called the multiplex PCR reads with MiXCR. The sample includes roughly 32,000 distinct CDR3 sequences, 35% to 40% of them seen just once. Study results and caveats: Luminal-like breast cancer showed significantly greater tumor-nontumor repertoire similarity than basal-like breast cancer did.

V shed 0 bases and J shed 5 bases, with 11 bases lying between them. Per germline, CDR1 SGDLS and CDR2 YYNGEE. The CDR3 contains 14 residues. The sample was breast tumor tissue. V usage is TRBV9 and J usage is TRBJ2-5, with unresolved D. This TCR came from a female donor with breast cancer. Some clones in this sample may be carry-over from other donors' samples. CDR3 nucleotide sequence: TGTGCCAGCAGCGTAGGGGCGGCCAAGGAGACCCAGTACTTC. It translates to CASSVGAAKETQYF.